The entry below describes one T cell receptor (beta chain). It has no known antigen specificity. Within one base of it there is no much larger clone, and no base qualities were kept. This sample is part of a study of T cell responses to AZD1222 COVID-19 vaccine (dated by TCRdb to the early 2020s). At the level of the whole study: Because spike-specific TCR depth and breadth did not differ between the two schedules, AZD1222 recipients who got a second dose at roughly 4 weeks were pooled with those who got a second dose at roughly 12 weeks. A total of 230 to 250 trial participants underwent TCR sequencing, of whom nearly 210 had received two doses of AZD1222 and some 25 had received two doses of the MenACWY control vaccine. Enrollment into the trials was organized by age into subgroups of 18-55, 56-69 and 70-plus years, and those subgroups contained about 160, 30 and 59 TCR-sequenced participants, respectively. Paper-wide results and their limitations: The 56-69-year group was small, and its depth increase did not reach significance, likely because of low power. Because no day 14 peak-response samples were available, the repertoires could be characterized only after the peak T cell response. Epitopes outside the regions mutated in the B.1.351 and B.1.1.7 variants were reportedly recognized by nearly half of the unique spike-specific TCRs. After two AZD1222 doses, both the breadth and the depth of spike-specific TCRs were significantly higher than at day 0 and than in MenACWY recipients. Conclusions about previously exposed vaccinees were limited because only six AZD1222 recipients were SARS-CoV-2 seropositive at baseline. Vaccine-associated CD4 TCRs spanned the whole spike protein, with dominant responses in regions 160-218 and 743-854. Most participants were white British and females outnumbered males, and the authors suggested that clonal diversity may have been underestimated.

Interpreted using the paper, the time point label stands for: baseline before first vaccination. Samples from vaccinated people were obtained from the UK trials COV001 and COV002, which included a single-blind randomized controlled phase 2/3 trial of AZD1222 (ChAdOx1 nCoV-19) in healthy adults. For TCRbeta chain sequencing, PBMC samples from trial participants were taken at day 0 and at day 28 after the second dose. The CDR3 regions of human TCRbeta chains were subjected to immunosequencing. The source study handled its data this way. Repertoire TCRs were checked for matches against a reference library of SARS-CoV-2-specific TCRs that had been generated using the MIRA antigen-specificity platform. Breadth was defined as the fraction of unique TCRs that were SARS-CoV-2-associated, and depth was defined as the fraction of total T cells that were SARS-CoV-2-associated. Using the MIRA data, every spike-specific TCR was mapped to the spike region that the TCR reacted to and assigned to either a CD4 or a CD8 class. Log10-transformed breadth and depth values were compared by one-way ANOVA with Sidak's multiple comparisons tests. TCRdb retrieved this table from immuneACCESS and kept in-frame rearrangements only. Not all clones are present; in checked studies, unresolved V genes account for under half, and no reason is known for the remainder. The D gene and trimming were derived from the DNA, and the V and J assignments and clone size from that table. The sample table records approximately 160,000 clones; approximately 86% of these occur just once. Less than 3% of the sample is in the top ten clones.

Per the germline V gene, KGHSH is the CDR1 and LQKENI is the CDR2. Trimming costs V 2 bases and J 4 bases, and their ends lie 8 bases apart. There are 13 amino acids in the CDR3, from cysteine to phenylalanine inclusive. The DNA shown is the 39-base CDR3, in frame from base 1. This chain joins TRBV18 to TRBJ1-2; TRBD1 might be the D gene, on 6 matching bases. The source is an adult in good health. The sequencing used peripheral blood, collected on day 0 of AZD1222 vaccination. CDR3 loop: CASSPVDSYGYTF. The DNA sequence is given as TGTGCCAGCTCACCAGTGGACAGCTATGGCTACACCTTC. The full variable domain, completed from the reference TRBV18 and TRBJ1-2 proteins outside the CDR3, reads NAGVMQNPRHLVRRRGQEARLRCSPMKGHSHVYWYRQLPEEGLKFMVYLQKENIIDESGMPKERFSAEFPKEGPSILRIQQVVRGDSAAYFCASSPVDSYGYTFGSGTRLTVV.